Reported below is one T cell receptor (beta chain). Its antigen remains undetermined. No much larger clonotype is one base removed from it; base qualities were not supplied. These data belong to a study of cytomegalovirus exposure and HLA in healthy donors (dated by TCRdb to about 2017). At the level of the whole study: In an earlier analysis of around 540 of the donors, 250 to 350 Gb of sequence data and 95 million to 130 million unique TCR beta sequences from approximately 180 million T cells were reported. Roughly 320 gigabases of sequencing data and tens of millions of unique TCR sequences made up an early release that covered approximately 650 HLA-typed donors. The genetic ancestry cluster associated with self-reported Caucasian donors included around four fifths of the approximately 400 genotyped donors. The study aimed to test whether signatures of past pathogen exposure could be identified by cataloging public T cell receptors. The study used immunosequencing to profile the T cell repertoires of under 700 subjects and linked those repertoires to cytomegalovirus serostatus. Along with the approximately 700-subject first cohort, a separate validation cohort of approximately 110 different subjects was used. High-throughput TCR immunosequencing, statistical association of individual TCRs with disease status, and machine learning were combined to predict cytomegalovirus infection status. To study patterns of TCR occurrence, a later analysis re-analyzed previously published TCR beta repertoires from around 670 donors and added high-resolution HLA genotyping. The later analysis used no new phenotypic data to find candidate immune exposures, relying instead on TCR beta sequences and their occurrence across donors. To decide whether each TCR beta V gene segment behaved as functional or pseudogenic, an earlier analysis of several hundred of the donors relied on high-throughput TCR beta sequencing. Alongside the repertoire data, information on donor age, sex, ethnicity and CMV serostatus was compiled. A later genetic analysis took genome-wide SNP genotypes for about 55% of the roughly 700 donors and used that subset as a discovery cohort. All discovery cohort repertoires had been generated using a single sequencing platform. HLA typing covered class I and class II loci at four-digit resolution. Typing coverage differed by locus: A, B, C, DRB1 and DQB1 were typed in roughly 629-630 donors, DQA1 in around 500, DPA1 in nearly 610, and DPB1 in 450 to 480. About five DR-DQ haplotypes were handled as single units for association and clustering because linkage in the cohort was strong. Among about 410 genotyped donors of the cohort, an average of approximately 240,000 unique TCR beta nucleotide sequences was sequenced per donor, of which roughly 18% were non-productive.

Library preparation was by the immunoSEQ multiplex PCR assay. A mixture of 60 forward primers for TCR Vbeta segments and 13 reverse primers for TCR Jbeta segments was used in the multiplex PCR. A multiplex PCR assay on genomic DNA amplified the CDR3 region of rearranged TCR beta genes. The amplified TCR beta libraries were sequenced on the Illumina HiSeq System as 87-base-pair reads. The authors' pipeline ran thus. In a later analysis, tens of millions of unique TCR beta chains were counted across the 500 to 850 repertoires, and roughly 11 million of these chains were shared by at least two donors. To remove PCR and sequencing errors, raw reads were error-corrected and collapsed into unique sequences using a nearest-neighbor algorithm that merged closely related sequences. CDR3 sequences were aligned to IMGT reference sequences to assign V, D and J gene segments. For a sequence to be retained, a match of at least six nucleotides was required to both a V gene segment and a J gene segment. Rearrangements were classified as productive when the CDR3 lacked stop codons and remained in frame with V and J, and all other rearrangements were classified as non-productive. CDR3 was defined by IMGT convention, running from the second conserved V-encoded cysteine to the conserved J-encoded phenylalanine. In an earlier analysis of roughly 610 of the donors, sequences lacking an unambiguous match to a single V gene segment were excluded. In an earlier analysis of approximately 590 of the donors, V segments were called functional above 56.7% productive rearrangements and were called segregating when the between-donor standard deviation exceeded 5%. A statistical classification framework was built for diagnosing cytomegalovirus status from the catalog of TCR beta chain sequences. In a later analysis, V and J genes were assigned by comparing TCR nucleotide sequences against IMGT/GENE-DB human TR gene sequences. The TCRdist pipeline was used in a later analysis to assign CDR3 sequences and most-parsimonious VDJ recombination scenarios. In a later analysis, each TCR beta chain was defined by its CDR3 amino acid sequence together with its V-gene family, and reads lacking a unique V-gene family were excluded. To address suspected cross-contamination and a sequencing artifact, a later analysis removed a few hundred highly shared, low-generation-probability nucleotide sequences. A later analysis calculated a clonal expansion index for each public chain from normalized within-repertoire ranks of inferred template counts. A later analysis computed generation probabilities with a VDJ recombination model fitted to out-of-frame rearrangements, and checked the results against IGoR. In a later analysis, TCR-TCR, TCR-HLA and TCR-CMV co-occurrence was scored with hypergeometric tests, and a repertoire-size bias correction was applied to TCR pairs. False discovery rates were estimated in a later analysis by permuting HLA or CMV assignments 20 times. In a later analysis, co-occurring TCRs were grouped with DBSCAN, and TCRdist sequence similarity was added when clustering was performed within HLA-allele-positive subsets. For co-occurrence clustering, repertoires with fewer than 30,000 or more than 120,000 public chains were excluded, along with five repertoires with anomalous nucleotide sharing. TCRdb took this table from immuneACCESS and kept in-frame rearrangements with V and J called. Such tables lack part of the clones; where checked against another copy, unresolved V genes explain under half of the gap, and the rest is unexplained. V and J calls and clone size come straight from that table; D and trimming were deduced from the DNA. In this sample the table shows about 150,000 clones, 78% of which occur a single time. The ten largest clones take up over 1.1% of the sample.

The paper's findings and limits, for the study overall: For the cohort, immune exposure information was limited to CMV serostatus. A later analysis found that HLA-associated TCR beta chains were more clonally expanded and had lower generation probabilities than equally common non-associated chains. In a later analysis, most CMV-associated TCR beta chains were found to appear HLA-restricted, with HLA associations seemingly driven largely by CMV exposure. Compared with the roughly 720-donor mean, donors in an Asian-associated ancestry cluster had fewer N-insertions in productive TCRs, according to a later genetic analysis. Because HLA typing was missing for some donors at each locus, association tests included only the typed subset. In a later genetic analysis, a missense DCLRE1C variant was associated with V-gene and J-gene trimming of TCR beta chains, and the association was replicated in an independent cohort. According to a later analysis, TCR association rates differed among HLA loci, with DRB1 alleles showing the most associated TCRs and HLA-C alleles showing the fewest. The study listed 164 TCR beta chains as associated with cytomegalovirus. Specific HLA alleles were associated with some 15,000 TCR beta sequences at a false discovery rate of 0.05 in a later analysis. Roughly 17 rarely observed V segments, including chromosome 9 orphons, were excluded from the earlier analysis of about 610 of the donors because counts were too low. Some IMGT-functional V segments, including TRBV6-2 and TRBV6-3, could not be distinguished by the 87-base-pair reads and were therefore excluded. The sequencing pipeline was judged likely to have produced a cluster of highly shared sequence variants as a technical artifact. Correlated functional status among segregating V segments might be attributable to linkage disequilibrium, but an unknown experimental factor could not be ruled out. Across donors, most TCR sequences were observed very rarely, whereas some public TCRs were present in many individuals. A further reported finding was that TCR beta sequences accurately predicted the HLA-A and HLA-B alleles for most subjects in the first cohort. The authors suggested that the approach could potentially be generalized to other disease states and immunological phenotypes. In vitro tests confirmed that a few of the cytomegalovirus-associated TCR beta chains recognize cytomegalovirus antigens. An earlier analysis of some 560 of the donors showed that most TCR beta V segments appeared in productive rearrangements either about 87% or about 30% of the time, which broadly matched IMGT annotations. Several of the top co-occurrence clusters appeared to be linked to parvovirus B19, influenza, CMV and Epstein-Barr virus, according to a later analysis. The presence/absence analyses assumed that sequencing depth was roughly uniform across donors, and that assumption may not be true. The cohort was sequenced for TCR beta chains only, and without alpha or paired-chain data the features that could be detected were limited. When HLA alleles, especially DR and DQ, strongly co-occurred, TCR associations were difficult to assign to individual alleles. In both the original and validation cohorts, the classifier was reported to diagnose cytomegalovirus status with high specificity and sensitivity.

The CDR3 goes from the cysteine to the phenylalanine over 15 residues. Just CDR3 DNA is preserved here, 45 bases in frame from base 1. V drops 6 bases and J drops 5 bases, leaving 16 bases in between. CDR1 and CDR2 are drawn from the germline V gene (reference sequence): SEHNR, FQNEAQ. The cohort consisted of approximately 670 healthy bone marrow donors. At the time of sampling, every cohort member was nominally healthy, though immune exposures that went unrecorded were likely present. The donor was CMV seronegative and was included in the group of 352 seronegative cohort members. Every donor gave a peripheral blood sample, and the peripheral blood mononuclear cells from that sample were used for TCR beta sequencing. Genomic DNA extraction from the blood cell samples was performed with the Qiagen DNeasy Blood Extraction Kit.

The sequenced sample consisted of PBMCs. Recombination joined TRBV7-9 with TRBJ2-2, and TRBD1 may be the D gene, going by 6 matching bases. This sequence was found in a male donor in good health and CMV-seronegative. The CDR3 region reads CASSIRGSETGELFF. The DNA reads as follows: TGTGCCAGCAGTATTAGGGGGAGTGAAACCGGGGAGCTGTTTTTT.